Following are 30 T cell receptor beta chains from one sample sequenced in a study of blood T cells in healthy people across ages. Next came a second PCR, run for about 7 to 12 cycles, which used a sample-barcoded 5' primer along with a J-beta primer mix. TCRdb analysed the 5' RACE reads with MiXCR anew, one entry per CDR3 protein. The sample contains about 1 million distinct CDR3 sequences, over 35% of which appear only once. The specimen sequenced was blood. These receptors all stem from a woman between 55 and 75 years old in good health.

The rearrangement uses TRBV29-1 and TRBJ1-2; D is undetermined. The CDR3 loop spans 13 amino acids. Trimming cost V 6 bases and J 7 bases, with 18 bases left between them. CDR1 and CDR2 from the germline V gene are SQVTM and ANQGSEA. CDR3 protein: CSVEKGSGSGYTF. CDR3 DNA: TGCAGCGTCGAAAAGGGCAGTGGTAGTGGCTACACCTTC. The full variable domain, in which reference TRBV29-1 and TRBJ1-2 provide the parts outside the CDR3, is SAVISQKPSRDICQRGTSLTIQCQVDSQVTMMFWYRQQPGQSLTLIATANQGSEATYESGFVIDKFPISRPNLTFSTLTVSNMSPEDSSIYLCSVEKGSGSGYTFGSGTRLTVV.

The CDR3 spells CASSWGQGAGQPQHF. For the CDR3, the DNA is TGTGCCAGCAGCTGGGGACAGGGGGCCGGGCAGCCCCAGCATTTT. The chain has TRBV12-3 or TRBV12-4 and TRBJ1-5; the match to TRBD1 covers 12 bases. The CDR3 is made up of 15 amino acids. V lost 6 bases and J lost 7; bases outside the gene matches: 7.

This chain uses TRBV20-1 with TRBJ2-7, with 9 positions matching TRBD1. Germline assignment: CDR1 DFQATT and CDR2 SNEGSKA (reference sequence). The V segment lost 6 bases and the J segment 6 bases; nucleotides outside the gene matches: 9. The CDR3 extends over 13 amino acids. The CDR3 loop is CSARDRVISEQYF. CDR3 coding DNA: TGCAGTGCCAGGGACAGGGTGATAAGCGAGCAGTACTTC.

The chain uses TRBV27 and TRBJ1-1; no definite D call. This CDR3 spans 16 amino acids. CDR1 MNHEY and CDR2 SMNVEV come from the germline V gene (reference sequence). V was cut by 2 bases and J by 1 base, with 14 bases left in between. This CDR3 reads CASSLGRDNWNTEAFF. The CDR3 DNA is TGTGCCAGCAGTTTAGGGCGCGACAATTGGAACACTGAAGCTTTCTTT.

The V call is TRBV28, the J call TRBJ2-2; 10 positions agree with TRBD2. Germline V gives CDR1 MDHEN, CDR2 SYDVKM. The CDR3 contains 15 residues. The junction had 2 bases not matched to a gene; V was cut back by 2 bases and J by 5 bases. CDR3 protein: CASSLPSGRTGELFF. DNA for the CDR3: TGTGCCAGCAGTTTACCTAGCGGGAGAACCGGGGAGCTGTTTTTT.

The chain links TRBV10-2 to TRBJ2-7; D remains unclear. Trimming cost V 4 bases and J 0 bases, with 10 bases left between them. The CDR3 runs to 14 residues. The germline V gene has CDR1 WSHSY and CDR2 SAAADI. CDR3 sequence: CASSGFQSSYEQYF. The CDR3 nucleotides are TGCGCCAGCAGTGGATTTCAGAGCTCCTACGAGCAGTACTTC.

This clonotype was found a few times. J is TRBJ2-5 and V is TRBV25-1, with unresolved D. Germline CDR1 and CDR2: MGHDK and SYGVNS. V was trimmed by 6 bases and J by 5 bases, leaving 7 bases between them. The CDR3 length is 11 residues. Here the CDR3 DNA reads TGTGCCAGCAGGGCCGTCGAGACCCAGTACTTC. This gives the protein CASRAVETQYF.

This CDR3 is CSATADSYEQYF. DNA of the CDR3: TGCAGTGCCACGGCAGACTCCTACGAGCAGTACTTC. V is TRBV20-1 and J is TRBJ2-7; D ambiguous. Trimming pared 6 bases from V and 0 bases from J, leaving 9 bases between. The CDR3 is 12 amino acids. The germline V gene encodes CDR1 DFQATT and CDR2 SNEGSKA (reference sequence).

This clonotype has just a few counts. This chain links TRBV6-5 with TRBJ2-7; TRBD2 is a possible D gene (5 bases). Trimming pared 6 bases from V and 5 bases from J, leaving 11 bases between. Germline V gene data show CDR1 as MNHEY and CDR2 as SVGAGI. This CDR3 is built from 12 residues. CDR3 loop: CASSPFGNEQYF. The CDR3 nucleotides are TGTGCCAGCAGCCCCTTCGGGAACGAGCAGTACTTC.

The V call is TRBV6-5, the J call TRBJ2-7; possible D gene TRBD2, 7 bases. This CDR3 has 18 amino acids. Germline V gene data show CDR1 as MNHEY and CDR2 as SVGAGI. V was cut by 0 bases and J by 0 bases, with 18 bases left in between. The CDR3 nucleotides are TGTGCCAGCAGTTACTCCATCCCGGGGGGACATAGCTCCTACGAGCAGTACTTC. It translates to CASSYSIPGGHSSYEQYF.

This chain links TRBV7-3 with TRBJ2-1; D could derive from TRBD1 or TRBD2 (6 bases each). V was cut by 5 bases and J by 10 bases, with 18 bases left in between. The CDR3 is made up of 14 amino acids. The germline CDR1 and CDR2 sequences are SGHTA and FQGTGA. CDR3 in DNA: TGTGCCAGCAGCCTGGAGGGGACAAGTAAAGAGCAGTTCTTC. It is translated as CASSLEGTSKEQFF.

The V call is TRBV7-2, the J call TRBJ2-1; 8 bases match TRBD1. With 6 bases clipped from V and 12 bases from J, the junction kept 4 bases outside the gene matches. This CDR3 region has 11 residues. Germline CDR1 and CDR2: SGHTA and FQGNSA. The CDR3, as DNA: TGTGCCAGCAGTACCGGGACAGGGCAGTTCTTC. Its protein is CASSTGTGQFF.

This clonotype was observed a few times. CDR3 protein: CASSQQTSGRSNEQYF. The CDR3 DNA reads as TGCGCCAGCAGCCAACAGACTAGCGGGAGGTCCAACGAGCAGTACTTC. The chain carries TRBV4-1 and TRBJ2-7; 13 nucleotides align to TRBD2. Losses at the gene ends were 2 bases for V and 5 bases for J; bases not matched to a gene: 6. Germline lookup yields CDR1 MGHRA and CDR2 YSYEKL. This CDR3 is 16 amino acids long.

The chain recombines TRBV7-2 with TRBJ2-1, with D possibly TRBD2 on 5 matching bases. The CDR3 length is 16 residues. Germline-derived CDR1 and CDR2 are SGHTA and FQGNSA. V was shortened by 4 bases and J by 6 bases, with 19 bases between the two germline ends. CDR3: CASSSGGGPLCNEQFF. CDR3 DNA: TGTGCCAGCAGCTCTGGAGGTGGGCCTTTATGCAATGAGCAGTTCTTC.

This clonotype was seen more than once but under ten times. This chain connects TRBV12-3 or TRBV12-4 to TRBJ2-3, with D unresolved. Trimming shortened V by 10 bases and J by 6 bases, and 11 bases separated the two germline ends. This CDR3 is built from 11 residues. This CDR3 is CAIGLGDTQYF. The CDR3 nucleotides read TGTGCCATCGGGTTGGGGGATACGCAGTATTTT.

The V gene is TRBV20-1, the J gene TRBJ2-3; 8 positions agree with TRBD2. The CDR3 is 17 residues long. Trimming took 6 bases from V and 4 from J; bases not matched to a gene: 18. Per germline, CDR1 DFQATT and CDR2 SNEGSKA (reference sequence). The CDR3 nucleotides read TGCAGTGCCTTCGGGTCGACTAGCGAAAGATGGGCAGATACGCAGTATTTT. Amino acid sequence: CSAFGSTSERWADTQYF.

This clonotype was counted between two and nine times. V is TRBV3-1 and J is TRBJ2-7; D gene ambiguous. Germline loops: CDR1 LGHDT, CDR2 YNNKEL (reference sequence). The CDR3 is 13 residues long. V shed 8 bases and J shed 2 bases, with 13 bases lying between them. CDR3 in amino acids: CASGNAPAYEQYF. The CDR3 DNA reads as TGTGCCAGCGGGAACGCCCCAGCCTACGAGCAGTACTTC.

The chain links TRBV7-6 to TRBJ1-4; the D is unclear. Looked up from germline, CDR1 is SGHVS and CDR2 is FNYEAQ. CDR3 length: 14 residues. V was pared by 3 bases and J by 6 bases, with 11 bases between. The CDR3 bases are TGTGCCAGCAGCTTCGGACTGTTGGATGAAAAACTGTTTTTT. Protein product: CASSFGLLDEKLFF.

This clonotype appeared many times. The chain carries TRBV28 and TRBJ2-7, with TRBD1 matching over 9 bases. There are 14 residues in the CDR3. The ends lost 5 bases at V and 2 bases at J; junction bases unmatched: 4. CDR1 and CDR2 from the germline V gene are MDHEN and SYDVKM. CDR3 in DNA: TGTGCCAGCAGTGAAACAGGGGGCACCTACGAGCAGTACTTC. This translates into CASSETGGTYEQYF.

The chain is built from TRBV28 and TRBJ1-1, with 8 nucleotides matching TRBD1. This CDR3 has 14 residues. J gave up 1 base and V 7 bases, and 5 bases lay outside the gene matches. Germline lookup yields CDR1 MDHEN and CDR2 SYDVKM. In DNA, the CDR3 is TGTGCCAGCACCCGACAGGGGCAGAACACTGAAGCTTTCTTT. It is translated as CASTRQGQNTEAFF.

This clonotype appeared a few times. V gene TRBV29-1 combines with J gene TRBJ2-5, with D possibly matching TRBD1 (6 bases). The J call may be in error: the DNA end matches TRBJ2-7 better. The CDR3 runs to 12 residues. The V gene's germline CDR1 is SQVTM and CDR2 ANQGSEA. The chain's CDR3 is CSVSIGGSEQYF. The CDR3 DNA follows: TGCAGCGTTTCGATAGGGGGATCCGAGCAGTACTTC.

The V call is TRBV6-5, the J call TRBJ1-2, with D possibly TRBD1 on 6 matching bases. This CDR3 comprises 15 residues. Germline CDR1 reads MNHEY; CDR2 reads SVGAGI. Trimming took 0 bases from V and 5 from J, leaving 13 bases between them. The CDR3 protein is CASSYSAGAPYGYTF. The CDR3 DNA follows: TGTGCCAGCAGTTACTCGGCGGGGGCTCCTTATGGCTACACCTTC.

This chain's CDR3 is CASSQDGRANEQYF. Here the CDR3 DNA reads TGTGCCAGCAGCCAGGACGGGAGAGCCAATGAACAGTACTTC. This sequence joins TRBV4-2 and TRBJ2-5, with D tentatively TRBD2 (6 bases). The CDR3 is 14 amino acids. Germline loops: CDR1 LGHNA, CDR2 YNFKEQ. V lost 3 bases to trimming and J lost 11 bases, with 19 bases between them.

The chain joins TRBV24-1 to TRBJ2-1, with a tentative D call TRBD2 (6 bases). The V gene lost 3 bases and the J gene lost 6 bases, with 11 bases spanning the gap. CDR3 length: 14 residues. Germline lookup yields CDR1 KGHDR and CDR2 SFDVKD. CDR3 amino acids: CATSDVAGGNEQFF. As DNA, the CDR3 is TGTGCCACCAGTGATGTGGCCGGGGGCAATGAGCAGTTCTTC.

This clonotype appeared a few times. The chain employs TRBV5-6 and TRBJ2-7; 9 positions agree with TRBD2. Germline V gives CDR1 SGHDT, CDR2 YYEEEE. The V segment lost 5 bases and the J segment 3 bases; nucleotides outside the gene matches: 6. This CDR3 is 14 amino acids long. CDR3 residues: CASRRSGSGYEQYF. Written as DNA, the CDR3 is TGTGCCAGCAGACGTAGCGGGAGTGGCTACGAGCAGTACTTC.

This clonotype was found a few times. The CDR3 DNA reads TGTGCCACCAGCAGAGATATAACCCGGGACGCCCTCCACTTT. This gives the protein CATSRDITRDALHF. The chain joins TRBV15 to TRBJ1-6; weak D call: TRBD1 (5 bases). The V gene's germline CDR1 is LNHNV and CDR2 YYDKDF (reference sequence). The CDR3 spans 14 residues. The V and J ends lost 0 bases and 14 bases respectively, with 14 bases between them.

The chain has TRBV13 and TRBJ2-4, with 12 positions matching TRBD2. V lost 4 bases and J lost 13; bases outside the gene matches: 11. Germline-derived CDR1 and CDR2 are PRHDT and FYEKMQ (reference sequence). CDR3 size: 15 residues. CDR3 nucleotide sequence: TGTGCCAGCAGCTCAAAGGAGACCGGGACTAGCGGGCAGTACTTC. It encodes CASSSKETGTSGQYF. The whole variable domain, remainder taken from reference TRBV13 and TRBJ2-4, is AAGVIQSPRHLIKEKRETATLKCYPIPRHDTVYWYQQGPGQDPQFLISFYEKMQSDKGSIPDRFSAQQFSDYHSELNMSSLELGDSALYFCASSSKETGTSGQYFGAGTRLSVL.

This clonotype has a count of ten or more. The CDR3 here is CASSHGTSGRGVDEQYF. CDR3 nucleotide sequence: TGTGCCAGCAGCCATGGGACTAGCGGGAGAGGAGTGGACGAGCAGTACTTC. The chain links TRBV4-2 to TRBJ2-7; 14 bases match TRBD2. The germline V gene has CDR1 LGHNA and CDR2 YNFKEQ. V dropped 3 bases and J dropped 5; count of bases not matched to a gene: 9. The CDR3 is 17 residues long.

This clonotype turned up a few times. The chain links TRBV4-1 to TRBJ2-3, with D possibly TRBD2 on 5 matching bases. Germline CDR1 is MGHRA and CDR2 is YSYEKL. V gave up 5 bases and J gave up 4 bases, with 16 bases separating them. CDR3 length: 15 residues. CDR3 DNA: TGCGCCAGCAGCTCGGTGAGCCTGAGGGCAGATACGCAGTATTTT. This encodes CASSSVSLRADTQYF.

This chain links TRBV20-1 with TRBJ2-5; D remains ambiguous. In germline, CDR1 is DFQATT, CDR2 SNEGSKA (reference sequence). Trimming removed 3 bases at V and 2 bases at J, with 10 bases between. This CDR3 has 13 amino acids. The CDR3 DNA is TGCAGTGCTAGTAGGATCGCGCAAGAGACCCAGTACTTC. Its protein is CSASRIAQETQYF.